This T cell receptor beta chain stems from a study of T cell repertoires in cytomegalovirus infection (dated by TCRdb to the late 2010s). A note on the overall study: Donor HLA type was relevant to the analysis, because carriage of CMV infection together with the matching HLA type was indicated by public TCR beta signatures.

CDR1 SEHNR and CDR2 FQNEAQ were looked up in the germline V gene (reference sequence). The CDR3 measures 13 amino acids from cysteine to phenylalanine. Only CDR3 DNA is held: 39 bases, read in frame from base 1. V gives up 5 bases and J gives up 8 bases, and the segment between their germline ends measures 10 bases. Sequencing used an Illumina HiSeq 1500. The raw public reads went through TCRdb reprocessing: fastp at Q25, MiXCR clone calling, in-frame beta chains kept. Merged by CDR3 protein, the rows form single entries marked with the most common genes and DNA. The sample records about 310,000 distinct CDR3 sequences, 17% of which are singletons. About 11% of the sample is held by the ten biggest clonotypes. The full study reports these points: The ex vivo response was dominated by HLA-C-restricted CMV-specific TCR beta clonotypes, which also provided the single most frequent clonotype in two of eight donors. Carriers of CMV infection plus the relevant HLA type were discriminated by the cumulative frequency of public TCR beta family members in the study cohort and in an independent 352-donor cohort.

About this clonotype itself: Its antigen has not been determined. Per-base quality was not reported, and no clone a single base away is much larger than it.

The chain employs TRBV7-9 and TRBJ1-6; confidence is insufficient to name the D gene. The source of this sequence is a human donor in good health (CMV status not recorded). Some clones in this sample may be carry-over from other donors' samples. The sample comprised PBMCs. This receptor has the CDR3 CASSQYLHSPLHF. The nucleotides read TGTGCCAGCAGCCAATATCTTCATTCACCCCTCCACTTT.